This T cell receptor (beta chain) was sequenced for a study of T cell repertoires in cytomegalovirus infection. CDR1 MRHNA and CDR2 SNTAGT come from the germline V gene. V lost 0 bases to trimming and J lost 1 base, with 3 bases between them. The CDR3 contains 13 residues. TCRdb reprocessed the reads via MiXCR and lists one record per CDR3 protein. This sample yields about 200,000 distinct CDR3 sequences, of which 8% to 10% are seen a single time; about 4.2% belongs to the top ten. V usage is TRBV6-4 and J usage is TRBJ1-1; D remains unclear. The specimen sequenced was PBMCs. The clonotype comes from a human donor in good health (CMV status not recorded). Some clones in this sample may be carry-over from other donors' samples. The CDR3 DNA follows: TGTGCCAGCAGTGACTCCCGGAACACTGAAGCTTTCTTT. This codes for CASSDSRNTEAFF.